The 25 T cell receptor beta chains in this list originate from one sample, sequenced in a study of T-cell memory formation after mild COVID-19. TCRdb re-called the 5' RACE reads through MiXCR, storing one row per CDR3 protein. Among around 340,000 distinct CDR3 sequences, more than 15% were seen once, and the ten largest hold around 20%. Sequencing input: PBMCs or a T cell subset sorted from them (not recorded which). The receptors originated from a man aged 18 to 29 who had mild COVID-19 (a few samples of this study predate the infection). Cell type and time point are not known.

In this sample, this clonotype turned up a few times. The CDR3 sequence: CASSGLEQETQYF. The CDR3 coding sequence is TGTGCCAGCAGCGGACTAGAACAAGAGACCCAGTACTTC. The chain carries TRBV11-2 and TRBJ2-5; 7 nucleotides agree with TRBD2. This CDR3 is 13 amino acids long. From germline, CDR1 is SGHAT and CDR2 FQNNGV. V lost 5 bases and J lost 2; bases outside the gene matches: 2.

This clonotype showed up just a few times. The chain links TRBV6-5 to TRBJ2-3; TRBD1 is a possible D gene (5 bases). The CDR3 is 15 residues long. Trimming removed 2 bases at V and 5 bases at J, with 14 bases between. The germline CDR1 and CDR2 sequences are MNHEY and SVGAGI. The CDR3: CASSYGARGGDTQYF. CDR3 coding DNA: TGTGCCAGCAGTTACGGGGCCCGAGGTGGAGATACGCAGTATTTT.

CDR3 in amino acids: CASGVTRSYNEQFF. The CDR3 region has the DNA TGTGCCAGCGGGGTGACACGCTCCTACAATGAGCAGTTCTTC. The chain uses TRBV2 and TRBJ2-1; D is uncertain. Trimming pared 8 bases from V and 0 bases from J, leaving 11 bases between. Germline-derived CDR1 and CDR2 are SNHLY and FYNNEI. CDR3 length: 14 amino acids.

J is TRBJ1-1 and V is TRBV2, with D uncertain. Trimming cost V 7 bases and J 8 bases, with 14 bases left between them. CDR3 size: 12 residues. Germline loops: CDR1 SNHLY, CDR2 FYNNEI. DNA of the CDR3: TGTGCCAGCACCGAACGTCCGGGAGAAGCTTTCTTT. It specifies CASTERPGEAFF.

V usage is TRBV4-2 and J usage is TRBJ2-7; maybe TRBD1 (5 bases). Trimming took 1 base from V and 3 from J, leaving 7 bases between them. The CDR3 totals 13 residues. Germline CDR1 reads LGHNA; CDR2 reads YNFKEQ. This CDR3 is CASSQAGNYEQYV. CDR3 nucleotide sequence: TGTGCCAGCAGCCAAGCAGGGAACTACGAGCAGTACGTC.

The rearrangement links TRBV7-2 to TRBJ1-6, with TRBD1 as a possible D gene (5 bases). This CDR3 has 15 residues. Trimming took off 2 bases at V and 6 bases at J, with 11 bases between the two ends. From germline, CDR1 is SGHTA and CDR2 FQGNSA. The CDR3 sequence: CASSLQGRTNSPLHF. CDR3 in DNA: TGTGCCAGCAGCTTACAGGGACGGACTAATTCACCCCTCCACTTT.

CDR3 nucleotide sequence: TGTGCCAGCAGCGGGCCTGGGGGGCCCTCGGGGACCCAGTACTTC. Protein sequence: CASSGPGGPSGTQYF. The chain employs TRBV7-9 and TRBJ2-5; D assignment may be TRBD1 or TRBD2 (6 bases each). Per germline, CDR1 SEHNR and CDR2 FQNEAQ (reference sequence). Trimming took off 5 bases at V and 7 bases at J, with 20 bases between the two ends. The CDR3 loop spans 15 amino acids.

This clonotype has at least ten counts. The CDR3 nucleotides read TGCGCCAGCAGCTTGTCCCGGTACGAGCAGTACGTC. It is translated as CASSLSRYEQYV. The V call is TRBV5-1, the J call TRBJ2-7; D is ambiguous. The V gene's germline CDR1 is SGHRS and CDR2 YFSETQ. The CDR3 length is 12 residues. V shed 1 base and J shed 4 bases, with 6 bases lying between them.

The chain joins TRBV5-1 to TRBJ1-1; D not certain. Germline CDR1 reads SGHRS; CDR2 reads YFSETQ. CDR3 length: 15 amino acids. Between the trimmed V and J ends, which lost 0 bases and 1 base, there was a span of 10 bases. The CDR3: CASSLDPGSNTEAFF. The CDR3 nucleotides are TGCGCCAGCAGCTTGGATCCGGGTTCGAACACTGAAGCTTTCTTT.

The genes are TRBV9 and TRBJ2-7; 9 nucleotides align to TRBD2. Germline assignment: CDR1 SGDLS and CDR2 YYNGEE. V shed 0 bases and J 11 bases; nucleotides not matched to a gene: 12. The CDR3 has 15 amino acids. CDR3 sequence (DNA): TGTGCCAGCAGCGTAGAGAGTAGCGGGGGTCAAAGCAAGTACGTC. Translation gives CASSVESSGGQSKYV.

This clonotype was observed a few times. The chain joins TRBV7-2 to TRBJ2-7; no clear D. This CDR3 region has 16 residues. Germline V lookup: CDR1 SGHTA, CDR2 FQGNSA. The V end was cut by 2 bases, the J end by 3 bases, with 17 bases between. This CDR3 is CASSLKSANDLYEQYF. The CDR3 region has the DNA TGTGCCAGCAGCTTAAAGTCAGCTAACGATCTCTACGAGCAGTACTTC.

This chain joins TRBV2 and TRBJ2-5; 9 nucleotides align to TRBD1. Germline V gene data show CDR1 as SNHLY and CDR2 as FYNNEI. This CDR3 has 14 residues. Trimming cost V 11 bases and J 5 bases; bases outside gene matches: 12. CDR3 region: CADREQGASETQYF. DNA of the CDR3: TGTGCCGACCGGGAACAGGGGGCCAGTGAGACCCAGTACTTC. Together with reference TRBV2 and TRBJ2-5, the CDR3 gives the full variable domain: EPEVTQTPSHQVTQMGQEVILRCVPISNHLYFYWYRQILGQKVEFLVSFYNNEISEKSEIFDDQFSVERPDGSNFTLKIRSTKLEDSAMYFCADREQGASETQYFGPGTRLLVL.

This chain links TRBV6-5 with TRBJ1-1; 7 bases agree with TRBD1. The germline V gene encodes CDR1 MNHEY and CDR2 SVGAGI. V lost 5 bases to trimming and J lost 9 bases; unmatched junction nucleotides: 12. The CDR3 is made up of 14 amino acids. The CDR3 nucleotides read TGTGCCAGCAGTCTACAGGGGAGCTCAGGAAAAGCTTTCTTT. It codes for CASSLQGSSGKAFF.

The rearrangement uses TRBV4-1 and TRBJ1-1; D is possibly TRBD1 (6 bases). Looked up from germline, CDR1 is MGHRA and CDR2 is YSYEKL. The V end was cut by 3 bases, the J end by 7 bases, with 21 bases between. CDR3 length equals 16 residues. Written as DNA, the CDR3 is TGCGCCAGCAGCCAGGCTGTAACAGGGTCCCTGAGTGAAGCTTTCTTT. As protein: CASSQAVTGSLSEAFF.

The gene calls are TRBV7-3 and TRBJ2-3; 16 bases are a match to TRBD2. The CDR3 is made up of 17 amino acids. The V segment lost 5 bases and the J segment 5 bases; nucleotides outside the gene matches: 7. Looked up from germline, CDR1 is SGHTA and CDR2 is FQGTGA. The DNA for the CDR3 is TGTGCCAGCAGCCAAGGGACTAGCGGGGGGGCGGGAGATACGCAGTATTTT. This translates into CASSQGTSGGAGDTQYF.

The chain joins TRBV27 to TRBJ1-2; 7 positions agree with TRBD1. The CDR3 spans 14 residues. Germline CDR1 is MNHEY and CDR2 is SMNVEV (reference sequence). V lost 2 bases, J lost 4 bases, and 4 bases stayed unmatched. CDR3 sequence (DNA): TGTGCCAGCAGTTTAAAGGGGGCAAGCTATGGCTACACCTTC. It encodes CASSLKGASYGYTF.

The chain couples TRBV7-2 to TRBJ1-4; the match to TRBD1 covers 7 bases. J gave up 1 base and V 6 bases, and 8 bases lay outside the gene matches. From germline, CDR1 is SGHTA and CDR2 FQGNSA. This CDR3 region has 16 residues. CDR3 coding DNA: TGTGCCAGCAGTTCTACAGGGGCCCGAACTAATGAAAAACTGTTTTTT. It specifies CASSSTGARTNEKLFF. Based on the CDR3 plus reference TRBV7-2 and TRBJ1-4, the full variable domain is GAGVSQSPSNKVTEKGKDVELRCDPISGHTALYWYRQSLGQGLEFLIYFQGNSAPDKSGLPSDRFSAERTGGSVSTLTIQRTQQEDSAVYLCASSSTGARTNEKLFFGSGTQLSVL.

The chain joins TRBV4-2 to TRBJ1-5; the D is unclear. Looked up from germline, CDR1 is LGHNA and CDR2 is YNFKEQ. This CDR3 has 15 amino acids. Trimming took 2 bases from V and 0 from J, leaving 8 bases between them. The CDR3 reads CASSQLTDSNQPQHF. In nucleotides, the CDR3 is TGTGCCAGCAGCCAATTGACCGATAGCAATCAGCCCCAGCATTTT.

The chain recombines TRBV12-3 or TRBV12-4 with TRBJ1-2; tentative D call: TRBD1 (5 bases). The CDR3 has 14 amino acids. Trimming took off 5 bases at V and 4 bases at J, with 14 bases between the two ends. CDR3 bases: TGTGCCAGCAGTCCCGGGACGGCGATCTATGGCTACACCTTC. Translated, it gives CASSPGTAIYGYTF.

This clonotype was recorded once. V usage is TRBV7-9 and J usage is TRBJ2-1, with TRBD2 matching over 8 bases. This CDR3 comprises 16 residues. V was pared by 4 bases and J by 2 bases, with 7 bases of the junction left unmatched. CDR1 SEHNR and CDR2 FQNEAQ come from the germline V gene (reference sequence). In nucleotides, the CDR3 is TGTGCCAGCAGCTCTACCGGGACTAGTACCTACAATGAGCAGTTCTTC. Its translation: CASSSTGTSTYNEQFF.

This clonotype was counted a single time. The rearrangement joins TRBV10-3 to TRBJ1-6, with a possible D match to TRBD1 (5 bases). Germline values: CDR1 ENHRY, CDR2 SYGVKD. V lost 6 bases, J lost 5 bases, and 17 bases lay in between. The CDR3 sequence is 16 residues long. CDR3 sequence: CAISKPQGADNSPLHF. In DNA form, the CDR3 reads TGTGCCATCAGCAAACCTCAGGGAGCGGATAATTCACCCCTCCACTTT.

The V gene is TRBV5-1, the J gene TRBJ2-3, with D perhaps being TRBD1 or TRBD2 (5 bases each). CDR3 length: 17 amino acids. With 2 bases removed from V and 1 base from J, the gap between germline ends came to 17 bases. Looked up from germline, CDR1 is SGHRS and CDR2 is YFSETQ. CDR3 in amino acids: CASSFSGTAFGTDTQYF. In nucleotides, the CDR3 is TGCGCCAGCAGCTTCTCCGGGACGGCATTCGGCACAGATACGCAGTATTTT.

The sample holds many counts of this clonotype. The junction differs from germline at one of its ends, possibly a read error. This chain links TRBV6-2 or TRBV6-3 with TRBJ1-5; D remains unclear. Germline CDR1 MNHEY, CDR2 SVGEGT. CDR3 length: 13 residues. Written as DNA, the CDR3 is TGTGCCAGCGGTTACACGGCGTATCAGCCCCAGCATTTT. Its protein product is CASGYTAYQPQHF.

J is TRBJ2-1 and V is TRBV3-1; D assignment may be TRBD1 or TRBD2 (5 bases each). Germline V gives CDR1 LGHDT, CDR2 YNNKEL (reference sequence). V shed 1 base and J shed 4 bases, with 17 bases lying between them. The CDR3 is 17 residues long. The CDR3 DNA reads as TGTGCCAGCAGCCAAGCCCTCGGGGCGGGTAGGTACAATGAGCAGTTCTTC. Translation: CASSQALGAGRYNEQFF.

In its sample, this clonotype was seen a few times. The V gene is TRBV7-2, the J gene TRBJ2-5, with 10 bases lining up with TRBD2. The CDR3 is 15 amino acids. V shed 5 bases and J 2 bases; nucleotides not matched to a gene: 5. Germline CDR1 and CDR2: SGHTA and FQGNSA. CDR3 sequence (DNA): TGTGCCAGCAGCATCACAGCGGGGGGGCAAGAGACCCAGTACTTC. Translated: CASSITAGGQETQYF.